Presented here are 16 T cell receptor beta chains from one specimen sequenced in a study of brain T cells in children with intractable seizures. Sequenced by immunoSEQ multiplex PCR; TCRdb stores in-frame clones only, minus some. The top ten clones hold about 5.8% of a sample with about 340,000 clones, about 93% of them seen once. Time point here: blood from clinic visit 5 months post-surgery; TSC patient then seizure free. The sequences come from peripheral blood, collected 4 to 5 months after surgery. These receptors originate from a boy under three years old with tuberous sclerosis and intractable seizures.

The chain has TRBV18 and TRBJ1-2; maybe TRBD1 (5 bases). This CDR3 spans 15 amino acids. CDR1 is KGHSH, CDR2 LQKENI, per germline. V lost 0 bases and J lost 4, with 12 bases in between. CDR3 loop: CASSPPRTRGYGYTF. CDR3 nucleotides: TGTGCCAGCTCACCACCCCGGACGAGGGGCTATGGCTACACCTTC.

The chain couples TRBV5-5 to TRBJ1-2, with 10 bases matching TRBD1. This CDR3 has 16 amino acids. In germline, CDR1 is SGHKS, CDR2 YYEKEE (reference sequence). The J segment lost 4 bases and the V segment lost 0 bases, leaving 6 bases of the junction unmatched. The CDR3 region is CASSLGPGQGIYGYTF. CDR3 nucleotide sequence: TGTGCCAGCAGCTTGGGGCCGGGACAGGGGATCTATGGCTACACCTTC.

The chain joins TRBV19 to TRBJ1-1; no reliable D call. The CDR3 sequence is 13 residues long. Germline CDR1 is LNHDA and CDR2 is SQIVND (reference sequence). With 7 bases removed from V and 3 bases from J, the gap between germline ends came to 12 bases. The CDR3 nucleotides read TGTGCCAGTATTACGACAACGCACACTGAAGCTTTCTTT. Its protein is CASITTTHTEAFF.

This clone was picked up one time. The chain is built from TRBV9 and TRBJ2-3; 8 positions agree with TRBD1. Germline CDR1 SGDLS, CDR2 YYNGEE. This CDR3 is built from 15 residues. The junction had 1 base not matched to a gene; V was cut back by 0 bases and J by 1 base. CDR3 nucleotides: TGTGCCAGCAGCGTAGACAGGGGGGGCACAGATACGCAGTATTTT. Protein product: CASSVDRGGTDTQYF.

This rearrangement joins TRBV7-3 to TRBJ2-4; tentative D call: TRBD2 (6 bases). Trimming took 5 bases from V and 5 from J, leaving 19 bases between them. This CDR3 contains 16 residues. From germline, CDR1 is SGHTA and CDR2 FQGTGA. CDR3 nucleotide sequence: TGTGCCAGCAGCGCCATCGGGGGACCTGAAGAAAACATTCAGTACTTC. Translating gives CASSAIGGPEENIQYF. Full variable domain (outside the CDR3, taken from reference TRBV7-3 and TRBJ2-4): GAGVSQTPSNKVTEKGKYVELRCDPISGHTALYWYRQSLGQGPEFLIYFQGTGAADDSGLPNDRFFAVRPEGSVSTLKIQRTERGDSAVYLCASSAIGGPEENIQYFGAGTRLSVL.

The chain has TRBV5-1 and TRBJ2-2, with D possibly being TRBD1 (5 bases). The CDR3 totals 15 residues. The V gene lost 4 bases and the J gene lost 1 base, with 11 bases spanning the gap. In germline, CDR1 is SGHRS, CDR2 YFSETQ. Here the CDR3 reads CASSPDSLNTGELFF. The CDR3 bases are TGCGCCAGCAGCCCCGACAGTTTGAACACCGGGGAGCTGTTTTTT.

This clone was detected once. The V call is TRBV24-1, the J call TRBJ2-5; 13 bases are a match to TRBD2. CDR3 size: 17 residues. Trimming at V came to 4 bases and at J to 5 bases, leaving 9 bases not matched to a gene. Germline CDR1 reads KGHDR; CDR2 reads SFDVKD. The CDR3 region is CATSDFTGLAGDETQYF. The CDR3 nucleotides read TGTGCCACCAGTGACTTTACCGGACTAGCGGGAGATGAGACCCAGTACTTC.

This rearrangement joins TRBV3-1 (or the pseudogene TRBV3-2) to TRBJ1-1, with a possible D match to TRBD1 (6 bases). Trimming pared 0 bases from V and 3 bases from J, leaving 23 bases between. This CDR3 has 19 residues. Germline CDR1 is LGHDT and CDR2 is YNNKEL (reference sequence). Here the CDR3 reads CASSQDDGWGRGNHTEAFF. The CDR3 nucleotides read TGTGCCAGCAGCCAAGATGACGGTTGGGGGCGCGGGAATCACACTGAAGCTTTCTTT.

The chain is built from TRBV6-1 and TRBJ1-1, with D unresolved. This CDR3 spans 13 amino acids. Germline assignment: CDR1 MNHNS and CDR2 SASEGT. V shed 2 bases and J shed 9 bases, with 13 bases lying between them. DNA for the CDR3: TGTGCCAGCAGTGAATTGAGTTGGGCCCAAGCTTTCTTT. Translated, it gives CASSELSWAQAFF.

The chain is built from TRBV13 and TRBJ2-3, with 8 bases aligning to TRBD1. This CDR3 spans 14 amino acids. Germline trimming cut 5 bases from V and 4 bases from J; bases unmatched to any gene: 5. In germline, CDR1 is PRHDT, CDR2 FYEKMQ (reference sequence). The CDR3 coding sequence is TGTGCCAGCAGCCAAGCAGGGGGCCCAGATACGCAGTATTTT. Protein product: CASSQAGGPDTQYF. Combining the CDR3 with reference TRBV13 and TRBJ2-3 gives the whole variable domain AAGVIQSPRHLIKEKRETATLKCYPIPRHDTVYWYQQGPGQDPQFLISFYEKMQSDKGSIPDRFSAQQFSDYHSELNMSSLELGDSALYFCASSQAGGPDTQYFGPGTRLTVL.

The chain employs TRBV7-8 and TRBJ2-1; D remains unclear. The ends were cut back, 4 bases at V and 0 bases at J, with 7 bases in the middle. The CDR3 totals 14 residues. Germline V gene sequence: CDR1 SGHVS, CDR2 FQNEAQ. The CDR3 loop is CASSSKSSYNEQFF. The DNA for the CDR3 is TGTGCCAGCAGCTCGAAGAGCTCCTACAATGAGCAGTTCTTC.

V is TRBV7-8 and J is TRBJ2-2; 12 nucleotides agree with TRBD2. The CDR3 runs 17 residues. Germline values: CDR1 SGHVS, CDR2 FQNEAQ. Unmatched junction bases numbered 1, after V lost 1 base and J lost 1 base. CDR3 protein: CASSLGGLAGNTGELFF. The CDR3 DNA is TGTGCCAGCAGCTTAGGGGGACTAGCGGGGAACACCGGGGAGCTGTTTTTT.

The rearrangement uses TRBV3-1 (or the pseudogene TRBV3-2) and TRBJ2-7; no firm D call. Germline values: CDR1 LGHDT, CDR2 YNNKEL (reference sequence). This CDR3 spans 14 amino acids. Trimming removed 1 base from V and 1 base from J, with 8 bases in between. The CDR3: CASSQGSVSYEQYF. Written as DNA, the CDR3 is TGTGCCAGCAGCCAAGGTTCAGTGTCCTACGAGCAGTACTTC.

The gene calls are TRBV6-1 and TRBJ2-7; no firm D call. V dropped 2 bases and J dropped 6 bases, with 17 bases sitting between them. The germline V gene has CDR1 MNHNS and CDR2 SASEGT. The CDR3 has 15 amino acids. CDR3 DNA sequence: TGTGCCAGCAGTGAATTAGGGCAGCTCGCTGGCGAGCAGTACTTC. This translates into CASSELGQLAGEQYF.

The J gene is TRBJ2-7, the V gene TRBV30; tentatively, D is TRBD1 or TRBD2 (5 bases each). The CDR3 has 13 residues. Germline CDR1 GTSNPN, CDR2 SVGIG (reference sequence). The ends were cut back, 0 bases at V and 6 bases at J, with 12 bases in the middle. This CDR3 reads CAWSVFGGSEQYF. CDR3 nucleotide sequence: TGTGCCTGGAGTGTATTTGGGGGTTCCGAGCAGTACTTC.

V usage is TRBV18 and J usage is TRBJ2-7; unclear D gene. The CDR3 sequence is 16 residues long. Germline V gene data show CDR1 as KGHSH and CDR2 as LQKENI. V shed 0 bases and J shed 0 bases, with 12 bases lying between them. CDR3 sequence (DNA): TGTGCCAGCTCACCACCGGTTGGTTTGGGCTCCTACGAGCAGTACTTC. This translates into CASSPPVGLGSYEQYF.